This T cell receptor beta chain was identified in a study of blood T cell repertoires in COVID-19 (dated by TCRdb to the early 2020s). Describing the broader study: Samples covering the acute and convalescent phases of COVID-19 were provided by collaborators in the United States, Italy and Spain. The prospective study material was composed of cDNA or gDNA derived from T cells, B-cell-depleted T cells, or PBMCs. Deeply sampled blood TCRbeta repertoires from subjects exposed to, actively infected with, or recovered from COVID-19 were included in the dataset. The repertoires were made available in a free public database intended to serve as a resource for research on the immune response to SARS-CoV-2. Samples came from the ongoing ImmuneRACE study (first 160 participants) plus 1,254 subjects from 6 global collaborators. Sample metadata almost always included a de-identified subject ID, COVID-19 status, age in years and sex. Where available, HLA class I and class II types were taken from metadata supplied by the sample provider and were not determined by assay-based typing.

Note on this clone: What antigen it recognizes has not been identified. No base quality information exists; no much larger clone differs at one position.

The CDR3 has 13 amino acids, counting the end cysteine and phenylalanine. Just CDR3 DNA is preserved here, 39 bases in frame from base 1. Relative to germline, V is 7 bases shorter and J is 0 bases shorter, with 7 bases between their ends. CDR1 and CDR2, per the germline V gene (reference sequence), are MNHEY and SMNVEV. The immunoSEQ Assay, a bias-controlled multiplex PCR, was used to amplify TCRbeta CDR3 regions from genomic DNA. For the original study's pipeline: The number of nucleated cells in each sample was estimated by amplification of reference gene primers within the assay. Sequence reads were collapsed and filtered to measure the absolute abundance of every unique TCRbeta CDR3 rearrangement. Productive Simpson clonality was computed per sample as the square root of Simpson's diversity index over productive rearrangements. The table comes from immuneACCESS by way of TCRdb, which keeps in-frame sequences with V and J called. Part of the clones is missing from these tables; in studies checked, under half for an unresolved V gene and the rest for unknown reasons. The DNA gave D and trimming, while V, J and clone size come from that table. The sample includes 88,000 or so clones, with 65% to 90% observed a single time. Of the sample, 3.8% is held by the ten largest clones.

Whole blood was collected in K2EDTA tubes by collaborating institutions according to the institutions' own protocols. For TCRbeta analysis, collaborators shipped samples in one of three forms: frozen whole blood, isolated PBMCs, or DNA extracted from either of those sample types. General conclusions and limits of the study: Clinical and demographic metadata were provided uncurated, with the amount varying by source and participant.

The sequence derives from a man aged 55 to 70 with acute or convalescent COVID-19. Specimen: peripheral blood. Recombination joined TRBV27 with TRBJ2-1; the D segment could be TRBD2, given 6 matching bases. The nucleotide sequence reads as follows: TGTGCCAGCAAAGCGGGCTCCTACAATGAGCAGTTCTTC. This codes for CASKAGSYNEQFF.